This T cell receptor beta chain stems from a study of shared clonotypes between healthy human individuals. The protocol was immunoSEQ multiplex PCR, while the TCRdb copy is restricted to in-frame clones and leaves out a portion. The table records about 560,000 clones, around 76% of them present only once. Sequencing used PBMCs. The receptor's source is a woman in her forties in good health. Some clones in this sample may be carry-over from other donors' samples.

The CDR3 here is CASSPLLFGTEAFF. For the CDR3, the DNA is TGTGCCAGCAGCCCCCTTTTATTCGGCACTGAAGCTTTCTTT. This chain links TRBV14 with TRBJ1-1, with no clear D. From germline, CDR1 is SGHDN and CDR2 FVKESK. V shed 4 bases and J shed 4 bases, with 13 bases lying between them. CDR3 length: 14 amino acids.